This T cell receptor (beta chain) was identified in a study of blood T cell repertoires in COVID-19. Study as a whole: Sources were T cells, B-cell-depleted T cells, or PBMCs; the material itself was cDNA or gDNA.

Trimming took 3 bases from V and 7 from J; bases not matched to a gene: 10. Germline lookup yields CDR1 SGHTA and CDR2 FQGNSA. CDR3 size: 17 residues. Data came from immunoSEQ multiplex PCR; TCRdb stores just in-frame clones and leaves some out. The repertoire holds 8,000 or so clones, under 85% seen once, with roughly 32% in the top ten. The V and J genes are TRBV7-2 and TRBJ2-5; 14 bases are a match to TRBD2. This clonotype was obtained from a human donor in a cohort sampled during active COVID-19. Material for sequencing was peripheral blood. CDR3: CASSLTSGGERLGTQYF. The CDR3 nucleotides are TGTGCCAGCAGCTTGACTAGCGGGGGGGAGAGACTCGGGACCCAGTACTTC.